The rows below give T cell receptor beta chains drawn from one sample of a study of T cell responses to AZD1222 COVID-19 vaccine. Assay used: immunoSEQ multiplex PCR; TCRdb lists only in-frame clones, some missing. This table holds about 150,000 clones, 70% to 90% found once. The specimen was peripheral blood, collected on day 0 of MenACWY control vaccination. All receptors come from an adult in good health. Each CDR3 is given with its conserved first and last residue. Fields, in order: clone size, V gene, D gene, J gene, CDR3 length, CDR3 protein, CDR3 DNA. The D gene is left open where the match is weak. Not all rows give a size; the values are once, few, many and, for expanded clones, a class.

size: .
V: TRBV7-2
D: .
J: TRBJ2-5
length: 12
CDR3: CASSFGRETQYF
DNA: TGTGCCAGCAGCTTTGGACGCGAGACCCAGTACTTC

size: .
V: TRBV7-9
D: .
J: TRBJ1-5
length: 13
CDR3: CASSLGDNQPQHF
DNA: TGTGCCAGCAGCTTAGGGGACAATCAGCCCCAGCATTTT

size: .
V: TRBV11-3
D: .
J: TRBJ1-1
length: 17
CDR3: CASSANQGIVGNTEAFF
DNA: TGTGCCAGCAGTGCTAACCAGGGGATAGTGGGGAACACTGAAGCTTTCTTT

size: .
V: TRBV7-2
D: .
J: TRBJ2-1
length: 15
CDR3: CASSLVGVGVDEQFF
DNA: TGTGCCAGCAGCTTAGTGGGGGTAGGTGTCGATGAGCAGTTCTTC

size: .
V: TRBV4-3
D: TRBD1
J: TRBJ2-7
length: 16
CDR3: CASSQEQDRPPSEQYF
DNA: TGCGCCAGCAGCCAAGAGCAGGACAGGCCCCCTTCCGAGCAGTACTTC

size: .
V: TRBV6-2/TRBV6-3
D: .
J: TRBJ1-2
length: 17
CDR3: CASSYPRRTEGEYGYTF
DNA: TGTGCCAGCAGTTACCCGCGCAGGACGGAAGGAGAGTATGGCTACACCTTC

size: .
V: TRBV7-2
D: .
J: TRBJ2-1
length: 13
CDR3: CASSSSRGGKQFF
DNA: TGTGCCAGCAGCTCTAGCCGGGGCGGGAAGCAGTTCTTC

size: .
V: TRBV4-3
D: .
J: TRBJ1-3
length: 19
CDR3: CASSQDFSGRDHSGNTIYF
DNA: TGCGCCAGCAGCCAAGATTTTAGTGGCAGGGACCACTCTGGAAACACCATATATTTT

size: .
V: TRBV4-1
D: .
J: TRBJ1-2
length: 14
CDR3: CASSQAPTNYGYTF
DNA: TGCGCCAGCAGCCAAGCTCCGACTAACTATGGCTACACCTTC

size: .
V: TRBV20-1
D: TRBD1
J: TRBJ1-2
length: 12
CDR3: CSASPQGDGYTF
DNA: TGCAGTGCTAGTCCACAGGGGGATGGCTACACCTTC

size: few
V: TRBV28
D: .
J: TRBJ2-1
length: 14
CDR3: CATRGGESYNEQFF
DNA: TGTGCCACCCGAGGGGGGGAGTCCTACAATGAGCAGTTCTTC

size: .
V: TRBV10-3
D: .
J: TRBJ2-7
length: 13
CDR3: CAISVRTDYEQYF
DNA: TGTGCCATCAGTGTAAGGACAGATTACGAGCAGTACTTC

size: .
V: TRBV2
D: .
J: TRBJ2-1
length: 12
CDR3: CASSERRNEQFF
DNA: TGTGCCAGCAGTGAACGGCGCAATGAGCAGTTCTTC

size: .
V: TRBV19
D: .
J: TRBJ1-1
length: 16
CDR3: CASSINARGWATEAFF
DNA: TGTGCCAGTAGTATAAATGCAAGGGGGTGGGCGACTGAAGCTTTCTTT

size: .
V: TRBV5-4
D: .
J: TRBJ2-5
length: 14
CDR3: CASSSEGAGETQYF
DNA: TGTGCCAGCAGCTCCGAGGGCGCGGGGGAGACCCAGTACTTC

size: .
V: TRBV25-1
D: .
J: TRBJ1-2
length: 16
CDR3: CASSEDRGTPNYGYTF
DNA: TGTGCCAGCAGTGAAGACCGGGGGACCCCTAACTATGGCTACACCTTC

size: .
V: TRBV5-4
D: .
J: TRBJ2-5
length: 15
CDR3: CASSLDPLRHGTQYF
DNA: TGTGCCAGCAGCTTAGACCCACTCCGGCATGGGACCCAGTACTTC

size: once
V: TRBV9
D: TRBD1
J: TRBJ1-2
length: 15
CDR3: CASSPQGAIGYGYTF
DNA: TGTGCCAGCAGCCCACAGGGGGCAATAGGCTATGGCTACACCTTC

size: .
V: TRBV30
D: .
J: TRBJ2-7
length: 16
CDR3: CAWSLFGLMSWNEQYF
DNA: TGTGCCTGGAGTTTATTTGGACTGATGTCTTGGAACGAGCAGTACTTC

size: many
V: TRBV20-1
D: TRBD1
J: TRBJ1-2
length: 13
CDR3: CSASVTGQGDYTF
DNA: TGCAGTGCTAGTGTAACGGGACAGGGGGACTACACCTTC

size: .
V: TRBV18
D: .
J: TRBJ2-5
length: 14
CDR3: CASSPERGKETQYF
DNA: TGTGCCAGCTCACCAGAAAGGGGAAAAGAGACCCAGTACTTC

size: .
V: TRBV11-3
D: TRBD1
J: TRBJ1-6
length: 15
CDR3: CASSPETGVNSPLHF
DNA: TGTGCCAGCAGCCCAGAGACAGGGGTGAATTCACCCCTCCACTTT

size: once
V: TRBV7-2
D: .
J: TRBJ1-3
length: 15
CDR3: CASSLVGFSGNTIYF
DNA: TGTGCCAGCAGCTTAGTAGGGTTCTCTGGAAACACCATATATTTT

size: .
V: TRBV28
D: TRBD2
J: TRBJ2-1
length: 16
CDR3: CASSSPGGRVGNEQFF
DNA: TGTGCCAGCAGCTCCCCCGGCGGGAGGGTAGGAAATGAGCAGTTCTTC

size: .
V: TRBV5-8
D: TRBD1
J: TRBJ1-5
length: 15
CDR3: CASSSMTGGDQPQHF
DNA: TGTGCCAGCAGCTCGATGACAGGGGGTGACCAGCCCCAGCATTTT

size: .
V: TRBV27
D: TRBD1
J: TRBJ1-2
length: 14
CDR3: CASSWAGGSYGYTF
DNA: TGTGCCAGCAGTTGGGCAGGGGGCAGCTATGGCTACACCTTC

size: .
V: TRBV29-1
D: .
J: TRBJ1-1
length: 12
CDR3: CSVGWQDTEAFF
DNA: TGCAGCGTTGGATGGCAGGACACTGAAGCTTTCTTT

size: .
V: TRBV7-8
D: TRBD2
J: TRBJ2-7
length: 17
CDR3: CASSLARLAGGIYEQYF
DNA: TGTGCCAGCAGCTTAGCCCGACTAGCGGGAGGTATCTACGAGCAGTACTTC

size: once
V: TRBV5-1
D: .
J: TRBJ2-7
length: 13
CDR3: CASTQGSSYEQYF
DNA: TGCGCCAGCACTCAAGGGAGCTCCTACGAGCAGTACTTC

size: .
V: TRBV10-3
D: .
J: TRBJ1-1
length: 16
CDR3: CAIREGLGGVGPGAFF
DNA: TGTGCCATCAGAGAGGGCTTAGGCGGGGTGGGCCCGGGAGCTTTCTTT

size: .
V: TRBV9
D: .
J: TRBJ1-1
length: 14
CDR3: CASSVDEASRGAFF
DNA: TGTGCCAGCAGCGTAGATGAGGCTTCTAGGGGAGCTTTCTTT

size: .
V: TRBV7-2
D: .
J: TRBJ1-4
length: 17
CDR3: CASSAMPGLADNEKLFF
DNA: TGTGCCAGCAGCGCCATGCCGGGCCTGGCTGACAATGAAAAACTGTTTTTT

size: .
V: TRBV5-6
D: TRBD1
J: TRBJ2-7
length: 16
CDR3: CASSLARTGGLYEQYF
DNA: TGTGCCAGCAGCTTGGCCAGGACAGGGGGTCTCTACGAGCAGTACTTC

size: .
V: TRBV2
D: .
J: TRBJ2-7
length: 15
CDR3: CASSEVGLETYEQYF
DNA: TGTGCCAGCAGTGAAGTCGGGCTGGAAACCTACGAGCAGTACTTC

size: .
V: TRBV7-9
D: .
J: TRBJ2-3
length: 16
CDR3: CASMAPGSSSTDTQYF
DNA: TGTGCCAGCATGGCCCCCGGGTCCAGTAGCACAGATACGCAGTATTTT

size: .
V: TRBV30
D: .
J: TRBJ2-3
length: 14
CDR3: CAWSPLYNTDTQYF
DNA: TGTGCCTGGAGTCCCCTATACAACACAGATACGCAGTATTTT

size: .
V: TRBV4-3
D: .
J: TRBJ1-6
length: 13
CDR3: CASSQDRGEPLHF
DNA: TGCGCCAGCAGCCAAGATCGGGGGGAACCCCTCCACTTT

size: .
V: TRBV28
D: .
J: TRBJ1-2
length: 12
CDR3: CASSPNGYGYTF
DNA: TGTGCCAGCAGTCCCAACGGCTATGGCTACACCTTC

size: .
V: TRBV19
D: .
J: TRBJ1-2
length: 16
CDR3: CASNHGGITGTYGYTF
DNA: TGTGCCAGTAACCACGGAGGGATTACAGGGACCTATGGCTACACCTTC

size: .
V: TRBV6-6
D: TRBD2
J: TRBJ2-7
length: 17
CDR3: CASSPPEGLAESYEQYF
DNA: TGTGCCAGCAGTCCCCCTGAAGGACTAGCGGAGTCCTACGAGCAGTACTTC

size: .
V: TRBV5-1
D: TRBD2
J: TRBJ2-1
length: 17
CDR3: CASSRISLAGGVNEQFF
DNA: TGCGCCAGCAGCAGAATTTCCCTAGCGGGAGGTGTGAATGAGCAGTTCTTC

size: .
V: TRBV4-1
D: .
J: TRBJ1-2
length: 17
CDR3: CASSQDPSASLDYGYTF
DNA: TGCGCCAGCAGCCAAGATCCTAGTGCGTCGCTCGACTATGGCTACACCTTC

size: .
V: TRBV4-3
D: .
J: TRBJ2-7
length: 13
CDR3: CASSRDINYEQYF
DNA: TGCGCCAGCAGCCGAGACATAAACTACGAGCAGTACTTC

size: .
V: TRBV5-4
D: TRBD1
J: TRBJ1-1
length: 16
CDR3: CASSYDRVQVGTEAFF
DNA: TGTGCCAGCAGCTACGACAGGGTCCAGGTTGGCACTGAAGCTTTCTTT

size: .
V: TRBV10-3
D: TRBD2
J: TRBJ2-1
length: 15
CDR3: CATKTSGDSYNEQFF
DNA: TGTGCCACAAAGACTAGCGGGGACTCCTACAATGAGCAGTTCTTC

size: .
V: TRBV21-1
D: .
J: TRBJ2-1
length: 23
CDR3: CASSKFTSGRFLRRGGSDNEQFF
DNA: TGTGCCAGCAGCAAATTTACTAGCGGGAGATTCTTACGAAGGGGCGGTTCCGACAATGAGCAGTTCTTC

size: .
V: TRBV14
D: .
J: TRBJ2-3
length: 12
CDR3: CASSQVRDTQYF
DNA: TGTGCCAGCAGCCAAGTACGAGATACGCAGTATTTT

size: .
V: TRBV5-1
D: .
J: TRBJ1-5
length: 12
CDR3: CASRTPEGPQHF
DNA: TGCGCCAGCAGAACACCTGAGGGGCCCCAGCATTTT

size: once
V: TRBV9
D: TRBD2
J: TRBJ2-7
length: 15
CDR3: CASSPSGGPTYEQYF
DNA: TGTGCCAGCAGCCCAAGCGGGGGGCCCACCTACGAGCAGTACTTC

size: .
V: TRBV12-5
D: TRBD2
J: TRBJ2-1
length: 15
CDR3: CASGPSSGGIDEQFF
DNA: TGTGCTAGTGGTCCCTCTAGCGGGGGGATCGATGAGCAGTTCTTC

size: .
V: TRBV24-1
D: .
J: TRBJ2-6
length: 18
CDR3: CATSDNHGQYSGANVLTF
DNA: TGTGCCACCAGTGACAACCACGGGCAATACTCTGGGGCCAACGTCCTGACTTTC

size: .
V: TRBV5-1
D: .
J: TRBJ2-1
length: 13
CDR3: CASQWQGHNEQFF
DNA: TGCGCCAGCCAATGGCAGGGGCACAATGAGCAGTTCTTC

size: .
V: TRBV6-5
D: .
J: TRBJ1-4
length: 12
CDR3: CASSWGTGQLFF
DNA: TGTGCCAGCAGTTGGGGTACAGGCCAACTGTTTTTT

size: .
V: TRBV4-2
D: .
J: TRBJ1-1
length: 15
CDR3: CASSQNRNWNTEAFF
DNA: TGTGCCAGCAGCCAGAACAGGAACTGGAACACTGAAGCTTTCTTT

size: .
V: TRBV18
D: .
J: TRBJ1-5
length: 14
CDR3: CASSPRDGYQPQHF
DNA: TGTGCCAGCTCACCCCGGGACGGTTATCAGCCCCAGCATTTT